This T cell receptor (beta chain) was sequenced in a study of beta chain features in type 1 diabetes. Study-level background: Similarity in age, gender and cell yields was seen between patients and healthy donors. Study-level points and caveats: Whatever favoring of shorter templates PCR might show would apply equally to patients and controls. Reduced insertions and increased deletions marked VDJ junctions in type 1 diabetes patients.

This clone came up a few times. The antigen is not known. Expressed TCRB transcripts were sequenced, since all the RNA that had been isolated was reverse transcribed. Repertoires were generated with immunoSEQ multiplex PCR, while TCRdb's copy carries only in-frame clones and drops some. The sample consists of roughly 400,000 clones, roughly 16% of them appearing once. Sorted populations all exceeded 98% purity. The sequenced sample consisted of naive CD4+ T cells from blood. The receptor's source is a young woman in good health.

CDR3 nucleotides: TGTGCCTGGAGTGTACTGAGCTTCGCCCCGAATGAGCAGTTCTTC. This sequence encodes CAWSVLSFAPNEQFF. The V gene is TRBV30, the J gene TRBJ2-1, with no clear D. The CDR3 loop spans 15 amino acids. Germline CDR1 and CDR2: GTSNPN and SVGIG (reference sequence). V lost 0 bases to trimming and J lost 7 bases, with 16 bases between them.